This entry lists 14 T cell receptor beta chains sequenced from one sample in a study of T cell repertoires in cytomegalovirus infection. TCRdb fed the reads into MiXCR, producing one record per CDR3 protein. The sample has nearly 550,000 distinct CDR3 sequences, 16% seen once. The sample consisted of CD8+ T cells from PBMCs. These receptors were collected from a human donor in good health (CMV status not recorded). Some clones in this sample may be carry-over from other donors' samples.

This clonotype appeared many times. The CDR3 DNA reads as TGCGCCAGCAGCCAACCAGACAGGGGAGGCACTGAAGCTTTCTTT. This translates into CASSQPDRGGTEAFF. J is TRBJ1-1 and V is TRBV4-1; 8 bases line up with TRBD1. The CDR3 consists of 15 residues. Germline V gene data show CDR1 as MGHRA and CDR2 as YSYEKL. V lost 2 bases to trimming and J lost 4 bases; unmatched junction nucleotides: 6.

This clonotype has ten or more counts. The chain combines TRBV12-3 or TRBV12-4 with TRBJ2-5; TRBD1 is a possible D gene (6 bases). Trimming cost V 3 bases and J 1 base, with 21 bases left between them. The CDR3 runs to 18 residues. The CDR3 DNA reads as TGTGCCAGCAGTTTTCGATGGTTGGGACACGAACTCCAAGAGACCCAGTACTTC. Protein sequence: CASSFRWLGHELQETQYF.

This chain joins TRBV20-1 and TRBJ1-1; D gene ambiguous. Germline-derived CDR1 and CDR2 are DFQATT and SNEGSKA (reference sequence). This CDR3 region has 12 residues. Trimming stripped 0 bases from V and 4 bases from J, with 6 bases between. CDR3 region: CSAREVATEAFF. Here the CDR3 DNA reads TGCAGTGCTAGAGAGGTAGCCACTGAAGCTTTCTTT.

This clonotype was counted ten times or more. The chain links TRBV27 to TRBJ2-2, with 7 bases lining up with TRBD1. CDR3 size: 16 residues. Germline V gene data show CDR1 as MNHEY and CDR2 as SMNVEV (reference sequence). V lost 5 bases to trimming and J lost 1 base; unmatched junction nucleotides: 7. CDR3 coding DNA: TGTGCCAGCAGTGACAGGGTACCGAGGAACACCGGGGAGCTGTTTTTT. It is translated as CASSDRVPRNTGELFF.

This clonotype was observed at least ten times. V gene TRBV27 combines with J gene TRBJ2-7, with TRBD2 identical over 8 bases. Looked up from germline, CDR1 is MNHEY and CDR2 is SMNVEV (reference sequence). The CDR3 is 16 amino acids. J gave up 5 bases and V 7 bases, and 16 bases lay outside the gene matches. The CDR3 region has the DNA TGTGCCAGCAACTACGCGGGGGGTAAGCCCAGGGACGAGCAGTACTTC. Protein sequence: CASNYAGGKPRDEQYF.

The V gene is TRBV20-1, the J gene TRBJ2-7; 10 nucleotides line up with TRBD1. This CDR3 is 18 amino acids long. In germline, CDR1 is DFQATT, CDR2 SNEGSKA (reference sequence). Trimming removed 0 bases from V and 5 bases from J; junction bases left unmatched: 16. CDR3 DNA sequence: TGCAGTGCTAGAGACACTATTTCAGGGACAGGGGAATCCCACGAGCAGTACTTC. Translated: CSARDTISGTGESHEQYF.

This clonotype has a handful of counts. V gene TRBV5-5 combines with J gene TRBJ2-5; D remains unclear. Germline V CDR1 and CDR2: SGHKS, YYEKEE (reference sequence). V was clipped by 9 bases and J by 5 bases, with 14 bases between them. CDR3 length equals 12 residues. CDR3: CATLGVGETQYF. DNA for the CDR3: TGTGCCACGTTAGGCGTCGGGGAGACCCAGTACTTC.

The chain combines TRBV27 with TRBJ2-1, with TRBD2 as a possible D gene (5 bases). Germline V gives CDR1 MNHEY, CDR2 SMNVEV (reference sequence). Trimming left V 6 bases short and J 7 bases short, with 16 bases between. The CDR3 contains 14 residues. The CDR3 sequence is CASSLAPIGNEQFF. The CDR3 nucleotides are TGTGCCAGCAGCCTAGCTCCCATTGGTAATGAGCAGTTCTTC.

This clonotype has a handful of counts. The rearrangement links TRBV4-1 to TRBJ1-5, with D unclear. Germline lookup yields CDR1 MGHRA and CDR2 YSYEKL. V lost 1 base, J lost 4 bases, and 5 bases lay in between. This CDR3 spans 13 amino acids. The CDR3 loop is CASSQVANQPQHF. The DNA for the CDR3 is TGCGCCAGCAGCCAAGTGGCAAATCAGCCCCAGCATTTT.

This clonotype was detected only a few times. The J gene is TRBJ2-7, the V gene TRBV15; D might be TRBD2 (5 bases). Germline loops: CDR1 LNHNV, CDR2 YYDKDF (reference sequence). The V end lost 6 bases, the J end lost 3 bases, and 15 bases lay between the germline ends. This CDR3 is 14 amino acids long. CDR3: CATSGRGKVYEQYF. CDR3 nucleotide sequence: TGTGCCACCAGTGGTAGAGGGAAGGTCTACGAGCAGTACTTC.

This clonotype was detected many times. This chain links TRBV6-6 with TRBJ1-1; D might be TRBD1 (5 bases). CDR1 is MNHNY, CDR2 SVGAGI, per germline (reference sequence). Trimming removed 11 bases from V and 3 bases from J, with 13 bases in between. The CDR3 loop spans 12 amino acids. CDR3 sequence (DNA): TGTGCCGGAGGGGAGGCGGACACTGAAGCTTTCTTT. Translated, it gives CAGGEADTEAFF.

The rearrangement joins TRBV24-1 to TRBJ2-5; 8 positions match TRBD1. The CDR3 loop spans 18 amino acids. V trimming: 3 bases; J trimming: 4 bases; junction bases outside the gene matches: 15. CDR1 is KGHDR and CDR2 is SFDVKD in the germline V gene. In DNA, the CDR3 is TGTGCCACCAGTGATCCAACTGCTGACAGGGGTGAGCGAGAGACCCAGTACTTC. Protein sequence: CATSDPTADRGERETQYF.

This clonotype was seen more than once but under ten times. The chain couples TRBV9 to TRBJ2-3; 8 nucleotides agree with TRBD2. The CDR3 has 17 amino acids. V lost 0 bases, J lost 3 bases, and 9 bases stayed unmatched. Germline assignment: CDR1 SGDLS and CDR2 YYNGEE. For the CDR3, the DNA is TGTGCCAGCAGCGTAGATCTGACTAGCGCCGTTACAGATACGCAGTATTTT. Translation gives CASSVDLTSAVTDTQYF.

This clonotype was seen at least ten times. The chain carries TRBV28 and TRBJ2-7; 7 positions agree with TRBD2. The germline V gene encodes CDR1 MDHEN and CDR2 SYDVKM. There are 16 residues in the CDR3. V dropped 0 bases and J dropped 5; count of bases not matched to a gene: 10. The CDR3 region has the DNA TGTGCCAGCAGTTTATGGAGTGGGAGGGCCTTTGACGAGCAGTACTTC. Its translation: CASSLWSGRAFDEQYF.